A single sample gave rise to the 3 T cell receptor beta chains below, sequenced in a study of T cell clonality in common variable immunodeficiency. Sequencing used immunoSEQ multiplex PCR; TCRdb keeps in-frame clones, though not all of them. The sample is made up of roughly 58,000 clones, none counted only once. Sequences were obtained from peripheral blood mononuclear cells. The receptors derive from a person aged 18 to 70 in good health.

This clone was detected ten times or more. The read ends 3 residues early relative to the CDR3; the germline J gene fills the gap. The chain combines TRBV5-4 with TRBJ2-7; 11 bases agree with TRBD2. The junction had 6 bases not matched to a gene; V was cut back by 5 bases and J by 2 bases. CDR1 is SGHNT, CDR2 YYREEE, per germline (reference sequence). The CDR3 loop spans 15 amino acids. CDR3 bases read: TGTGCCAGCAGACAGGGACTAGCGGACACCTACGAG. It translates to CASRQGLADTYE. The entire CDR3 protein reads CASRQGLADTYEQYF.

The sample holds many counts of this clone. The read halts 3 residues ahead of the CDR3 end, with the missing end drawn from the germline J gene. This chain joins TRBV7-6 and TRBJ2-4; D might be TRBD1 or TRBD2, each matching 7 bases. V lost 8 bases, J lost 5 bases, and 13 bases lay in between. This CDR3 has 13 residues. In germline, CDR1 is SGHVS, CDR2 FNYEAQ. The part of the CDR3 DNA that was read is TGTGCCAGCCGGGGAGGGGGCGAAAACATT. Its protein product is CASRGGGENI. The entire CDR3 sequence reads CASRGGGENIQYF.

This clone was recorded many times. The sequenced fragment ends 3 residues before the CDR3 boundary, so the rest is inferred from the germline J gene. The chain has TRBV7-2 and TRBJ1-5; D perhaps matches TRBD1 (6 bases). CDR3 length: 14 residues. Germline loops: CDR1 SGHTA, CDR2 FQGNSA. V lost 5 bases and J lost 3, with 11 bases in between. CDR3 DNA (partial): TGTGCCAGCAGCCCGACAGGTCTCAATCAGCCC. Encoded protein: CASSPTGLNQP. The whole CDR3 sequence is CASSPTGLNQPQHF.